These 10 T cell receptor beta chains originate from one sample sequenced in a study of control samples from healthy donors and cancer patients. Profiling relied on immunoSEQ multiplex PCR, and the TCRdb table lists in-frame clones only, not all of them. Counted here are approximately 170,000 clones, approximately 92% occurring once; the ten biggest clones make up just over 1.4%. Sequencing input: blood. The receptors originated from a man younger than 40 in good health.

This clone was observed a single time. The chain links TRBV12-5 to TRBJ2-1; D is possibly TRBD1 (6 bases). V was clipped by 1 base and J by 1 base, with 8 bases between them. This CDR3 region has 15 residues. Germline-derived CDR1 and CDR2 are LGHNT and FRNRAP. CDR3 loop: CASGLGGRSYNEQFF. DNA for the CDR3: TGTGCTAGTGGTTTGGGGGGGCGTTCCTACAATGAGCAGTTCTTC.

The genes are TRBV5-1 and TRBJ2-5; a weak D match, TRBD2 (7 bases). CDR1 is SGHRS and CDR2 is YFSETQ in the germline V gene. CDR3 length: 15 amino acids. V was shortened by 3 bases and J by 5 bases, with 17 bases between the two germline ends. The CDR3 bases are TGCGCCAGCAGCTCAGATACGGGGGGCCTGGAGACCCAGTACTTC. This translates into CASSSDTGGLETQYF.

The CDR3 bases are TGTGCCAGCAGCTCGGGGGGATCTTTCTCCTACAATGAGCAGTTCTTC. As protein: CASSSGGSFSYNEQFF. The chain recombines TRBV7-8 with TRBJ2-1, with 7 nucleotides matching TRBD2. From germline, CDR1 is SGHVS and CDR2 FQNEAQ. The CDR3 spans 16 residues. J lost 0 bases, V lost 4 bases, and 6 bases had no gene match.

This sequence joins TRBV2 and TRBJ2-7; either TRBD1 or TRBD2 may fit D (5 bases each). CDR1 and CDR2 (germline): SNHLY, FYNNEI. The V and J ends lost 5 bases and 0 bases respectively, with 11 bases between them. The CDR3 contains 14 residues. CDR3 residues: CASSPGTASYEQYF. DNA of the CDR3: TGTGCCAGCAGTCCCGGGACGGCCTCCTACGAGCAGTACTTC.

The chain carries TRBV6-2 or TRBV6-3 and TRBJ2-7, with D perhaps matching TRBD1 or TRBD2 (5 bases each). The length of the CDR3 is 17 residues. Germline V gene sequence: CDR1 MNHEY, CDR2 SVGEGT. V lost 0 bases to trimming and J lost 5 bases, with 20 bases between them. The CDR3 coding sequence is TGTGCCAGCAGTTACTCCCTGGTCCGGGACCCAGGGAACGAGCAGTACTTC. The encoded protein is CASSYSLVRDPGNEQYF.

The chain carries TRBV3-1 (or the pseudogene TRBV3-2) and TRBJ1-3; D unresolved. The V end was cut by 2 bases, the J end by 2 bases, with 19 bases between. This CDR3 region has 18 residues. Germline V gene lookup returns CDR1 LGHDT and CDR2 YNNKEL (reference sequence). The CDR3, as DNA: TGTGCCAGCAGCCAACCAAGGTCAACCCCGTGGCCTGGAAACACCATATATTTT. Protein: CASSQPRSTPWPGNTIYF.

This chain connects TRBV4-2 to TRBJ2-2; 9 bases are a match to TRBD2. The length of the CDR3 is 17 residues. V was clipped by 0 bases and J by 7 bases; unmatched bases: 9. Germline loops: CDR1 LGHNA, CDR2 YNFKEQ. The CDR3 DNA is TGTGCCAGCAGCCAAGAAATCGCTAGCGGGGACGGCGGGGAGCTGTTTTTT. Translated, it gives CASSQEIASGDGGELFF.

The chain combines TRBV6-6 with TRBJ2-7; 9 nucleotides agree with TRBD1. Trimming took 7 bases from V and 5 from J; bases not matched to a gene: 12. The CDR3 has 15 residues. The germline V gene encodes CDR1 MNHNY and CDR2 SVGAGI (reference sequence). The CDR3 DNA follows: TGTGCCAGCACCGTCCCGGGACAGGGTATCCACGAGCAGTACTTC. It is translated as CASTVPGQGIHEQYF.

The genes are TRBV19 and TRBJ1-1; D not certain. Germline V gene sequence: CDR1 LNHDA, CDR2 SQIVND (reference sequence). V lost 2 bases to trimming and J lost 1 base, with 5 bases between them. The CDR3 extends over 13 amino acids. The CDR3 DNA reads as TGTGCCAGTAGTATATTCCGGAACACTGAAGCTTTCTTT. This gives the protein CASSIFRNTEAFF.

The V gene is TRBV5-4, the J gene TRBJ1-6, with a weak D call TRBD1 (5 bases). In germline, CDR1 is SGHNT, CDR2 YYREEE (reference sequence). V lost 2 bases and J lost 7, with 19 bases in between. This CDR3 contains 17 residues. The CDR3 nucleotides are TGTGCCAGCAGCTTCGGAACACGGGGGAATAAAAATTCACCCCTCCACTTT. It translates to CASSFGTRGNKNSPLHF.